The clone carrying this T cell receptor (beta chain) was seen a handful of times. Time point reported: newly diagnosed GD, antithyroid drugs for less than 3 months. Following extraction of RNA from PBMCs, that RNA was used to make the TCR library. This specimen belongs to a study of regulatory T cells in long-lasting Graves disease. Libraries of TCR beta came from iRepertoire HTBI primers plus Arm-PCR of CDR3 regions. TCRdb reanalysed the multiplex PCR reads using MiXCR and keeps one entry per CDR3 protein. Seen here are a few hundred thousand distinct CDR3 sequences, around 19% observed once, and the top ten hold approximately 20%. Sequenced material: peripheral blood mononuclear cells (PBMCs), taken at new diagnosis, from a patient treated with antithyroid drugs. This sequence was found in a female donor with Graves disease.

The CDR3 bases are TGTGCCAGTCTGGACTCGAACACCGGGGAGCTGTTTTTT. Residues: CASLDSNTGELFF. The V call is TRBV25-1, the J call TRBJ2-2, with D possibly TRBD2 on 5 matching bases. The V and J ends lost 9 bases and 0 bases respectively, with 8 bases between them. The length of the CDR3 is 13 residues. Per the germline V gene, CDR1 is MGHDK and CDR2 is SYGVNS.